Below, 4 T cell receptor beta chains from the same sample are listed, as sequenced in a study of T cell responses to AZD1222 COVID-19 vaccine. Profiling relied on immunoSEQ multiplex PCR, and the TCRdb table lists in-frame clones only, not all of them. This sample has 100,000 to 150,000 clones, with around 89% found just once. This specimen was peripheral blood, taken on day 0 of MenACWY control vaccination. The receptors shown here come from an adult in good health.

The chain has TRBV28 and TRBJ1-3; D not resolved. In germline, CDR1 is MDHEN, CDR2 SYDVKM. V lost 4 bases, J lost 2 bases, and 0 bases lay in between. This CDR3 region has 11 residues. CDR3 amino acids: CASSSGNTIYF. CDR3 sequence (DNA): TGTGCCAGCAGTTCTGGAAACACCATATATTTT. Drawing the rest from reference TRBV28 and TRBJ1-3, the complete variable domain is DVKVTQSSRYLVKRTGEKVFLECVQDMDHENMFWYRQDPGLGLRLIYFSYDVKMKEKGDIPEGYSVSREKKERFSLILESASTNQTSMYLCASSSGNTIYFGEGSWLTVV.

V usage is TRBV27 and J usage is TRBJ2-7; D is undetermined. Trimming took 6 bases from V and 6 from J, leaving 9 bases between them. The CDR3 is 11 amino acids. Germline CDR1 reads MNHEY; CDR2 reads SMNVEV (reference sequence). CDR3 nucleotide sequence: TGTGCCAGCAGGGCATGGGGCGAGCAGTACTTC. Its protein is CASRAWGEQYF.

The V gene is TRBV4-3, the J gene TRBJ1-2; D is unclear. Trimming took 3 bases from V and 0 from J, leaving 8 bases between them. The CDR3 totals 14 residues. Germline V gives CDR1 LGHNA, CDR2 YSLEER. The CDR3 spells CASSQLTTNYGYTF. CDR3 nucleotides: TGCGCCAGCAGCCAGTTGACAACTAACTATGGCTACACCTTC.

This rearrangement joins TRBV6-5 to TRBJ2-3, with D unresolved. The length of the CDR3 is 14 residues. CDR1 and CDR2 (germline): MNHEY, SVGAGI. Trimming took off 0 bases at V and 0 bases at J, with 4 bases between the two ends. The CDR3 DNA is TGTGCCAGCAGTTACTCTGGGAGCACAGATACGCAGTATTTT. Its translation: CASSYSGSTDTQYF.